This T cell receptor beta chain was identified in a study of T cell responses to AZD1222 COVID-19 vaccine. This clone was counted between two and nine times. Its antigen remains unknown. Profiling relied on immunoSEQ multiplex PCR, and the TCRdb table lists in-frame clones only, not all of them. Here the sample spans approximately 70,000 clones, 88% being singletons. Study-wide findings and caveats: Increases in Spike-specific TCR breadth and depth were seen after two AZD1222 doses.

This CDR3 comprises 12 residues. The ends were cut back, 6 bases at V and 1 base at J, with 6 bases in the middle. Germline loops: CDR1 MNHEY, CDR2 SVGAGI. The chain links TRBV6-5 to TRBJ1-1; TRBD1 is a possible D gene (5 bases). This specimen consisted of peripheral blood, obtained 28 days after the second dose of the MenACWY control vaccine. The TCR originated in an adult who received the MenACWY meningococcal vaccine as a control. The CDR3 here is CASSRENTEAFF. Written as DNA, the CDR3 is TGTGCCAGCAGCAGGGAGAACACTGAAGCTTTCTTT.